This T cell receptor beta chain was obtained from a study of Graves' ophthalmopathy and Graves' hyperthyroidism. Points from the study as a whole: Sensitivity of about 90% and specificity of approximately 81% were achieved when a 13-signature model separated ophthalmopathy from stable hyperthyroidism. In blood appeared most of the expanded thyroid clonotypes whose frequency exceeded 0.001.

RNA transcripts yielded amplified TCR beta CDR3 regions. An opening RT-PCR round employed HTBI primers and preceded a second-round multiplex PCR. TCRdb processed the multiplex PCR reads anew with MiXCR; each CDR3 protein has one entry. This table has some 390,000 distinct CDR3 sequences, approximately 16% appearing once. Germline CDR1 MGHRA, CDR2 YSYEKL. The CDR3 loop spans 14 amino acids. V was pared by 3 bases and J by 5 bases, with 7 bases of the junction left unmatched. Many counts were recorded for this clonotype. Its antigen is unknown. Material for sequencing was peripheral blood. The clonotype originates from a woman between 18 and 29 years old with Graves' ophthalmopathy. The chain joins TRBV4-1 to TRBJ2-7, with 7 bases fitting TRBD1. In nucleotides, the CDR3 is TGCGCCAGCAGCCAGGCAGGGGGTGAGGACGAGCAGTACTTC. It yields the protein CASSQAGGEDEQYF.